Below, 26 T cell receptor beta chains from the same sample are listed, as sequenced in a study of blood T cell repertoires in COVID-19. TCRdb keeps only in-frame clones here, not all; method: immunoSEQ multiplex PCR. The data contain some 97,000 clones, approximately 86% of them seen just once; the ten biggest clones take up 13%. Source material: peripheral blood. These receptors were collected from a man aged 45 to 65 with active or convalescent COVID-19.

This chain connects TRBV6-6 to TRBJ1-3; TRBD1 might be the D (5 bases). Per the germline V gene, CDR1 is MNHNY and CDR2 is SVGAGI (reference sequence). The CDR3 has 13 residues. Trimming took off 5 bases at V and 4 bases at J, with 9 bases between the two ends. CDR3 nucleotide sequence: TGTGCCAGCAGTATGACAGCAGGAAACACCATATATTTT. This gives the protein CASSMTAGNTIYF.

The CDR3 sequence is CASSTRGRSGNTIYF. CDR3 coding DNA: TGTGCCAGCAGCACCAGGGGGCGCTCTGGAAACACCATATATTTT. This rearrangement joins TRBV27 to TRBJ1-3; 8 bases agree with TRBD1. Germline-derived CDR1 and CDR2 are MNHEY and SMNVEV (reference sequence). CDR3 size: 15 residues. Trimming took 6 bases from V and 0 from J; bases not matched to a gene: 4.

CDR3 loop: CASSEAGGSPYEQYF. DNA of the CDR3: TGTGCCAGTAGTGAGGCCGGGGGGAGTCCCTACGAGCAGTACTTC. This chain connects TRBV19 to TRBJ2-7; 7 nucleotides line up with TRBD2. With V trimmed by 5 bases and J by 2 bases, 9 bases remained unmatched. The CDR3 totals 15 residues. Germline assignment: CDR1 LNHDA and CDR2 SQIVND (reference sequence).

This clone appeared once. V is TRBV19 and J is TRBJ2-7; 7 positions match TRBD1. The CDR3 is 14 amino acids. Germline V gives CDR1 LNHDA, CDR2 SQIVND (reference sequence). Trimming at V came to 5 bases and at J to 1 base, leaving 5 bases not matched to a gene. The CDR3 loop is CASSPGQESYEQYF. The CDR3 DNA reads as TGTGCCAGTAGTCCAGGACAGGAGTCCTACGAGCAGTACTTC.

The J gene is TRBJ2-1, the V gene TRBV2; 7 bases line up with TRBD1. The CDR3 consists of 13 residues. Germline CDR1 SNHLY, CDR2 FYNNEI. Trimming at V came to 8 bases and at J to 7 bases, leaving 8 bases not matched to a gene. This CDR3 reads CASSPDRLNEQFF. The CDR3 DNA reads as TGTGCCAGCTCCCCGGACAGGTTGAATGAGCAGTTCTTC.

The V gene is TRBV5-1, the J gene TRBJ2-2; 9 nucleotides agree with TRBD1. V lost 5 bases, J lost 1 base, and 21 bases stayed unmatched. The CDR3 totals 21 residues. Germline V gene sequence: CDR1 SGHRS, CDR2 YFSETQ. CDR3 coding DNA: TGCGCCAGCAGTCCCCGGCCAGGGACAGGGTCCTATACAGTGAACACCGGGGAGCTGTTTTTT. It is translated as CASSPRPGTGSYTVNTGELFF.

The chain employs TRBV19 and TRBJ2-5; 7 positions match TRBD1. This CDR3 region has 14 residues. J lost 5 bases, V lost 3 bases, and 6 bases had no gene match. The germline CDR1 and CDR2 sequences are LNHDA and SQIVND (reference sequence). Here the CDR3 reads CASSMVRGPETQYF. The CDR3 DNA follows: TGTGCCAGTAGTATGGTAAGGGGGCCGGAGACCCAGTACTTC.

This sequence joins TRBV12-3 or TRBV12-4 and TRBJ2-2; 7 bases are shared with TRBD2. The V segment lost 6 bases and the J segment 11 bases; nucleotides outside the gene matches: 6. The CDR3 is 12 amino acids. CDR3 sequence reads: CASSPRGVELFF. The CDR3 bases are TGTGCCAGCAGCCCCCGGGGGGTAGAGCTGTTTTTT.

This clone was observed once. This sequence joins TRBV4-1 and TRBJ2-1, with D perhaps TRBD2 (6 bases). Germline V CDR1 and CDR2: MGHRA, YSYEKL. CDR3 length: 16 amino acids. Trimming took 0 bases from V and 2 from J, leaving 11 bases between them. DNA of the CDR3: TGCGCCAGCAGCCAAGAACCGGGAGCCCCCTACAATGAGCAGTTCTTC. Amino acids: CASSQEPGAPYNEQFF.

The V gene is TRBV4-2, the J gene TRBJ1-2, with 8 bases matching TRBD1. The CDR3 consists of 16 residues. From germline, CDR1 is LGHNA and CDR2 YNFKEQ. The J segment lost 3 bases and the V segment lost 0 bases, leaving 6 bases of the junction unmatched. The CDR3: CASSQEVQGVYYGYTF. CDR3 sequence (DNA): TGTGCCAGCAGCCAAGAGGTACAGGGGGTTTACTATGGCTACACCTTC.

The chain uses TRBV5-1 and TRBJ1-1; TRBD1 is a possible D gene (5 bases). The germline V gene has CDR1 SGHRS and CDR2 YFSETQ. V was shortened by 4 bases and J by 3 bases, with 16 bases between the two germline ends. The CDR3 runs 15 residues. CDR3 in amino acids: CASSPLGGSDTEAFF. The CDR3 coding sequence is TGCGCCAGCAGCCCCCTCGGGGGATCTGACACTGAAGCTTTCTTT.

This clone was counted between two and nine times. This chain joins TRBV11-3 and TRBJ2-7; 7 positions match TRBD2. From germline, CDR1 is SGHNT and CDR2 YENEEA. This CDR3 contains 14 residues. Trimming cost V 1 base and J 7 bases; bases outside gene matches: 7. DNA of the CDR3: TGTGCCAGCAGCTTAGTTGCGGGAGCCCTAGAGCAGTACTTC. Translated, it gives CASSLVAGALEQYF.

J is TRBJ2-2 and V is TRBV19; weak D call: TRBD2 (6 bases). This CDR3 region has 14 residues. Deletions cut 9 bases from V and 1 base from J, with 12 bases between. From germline, CDR1 is LNHDA and CDR2 SQIVND (reference sequence). CDR3 sequence (DNA): TGTGCCAGCTCCGGGACTGGGAACACCGGGGAGCTGTTTTTT. This encodes CASSGTGNTGELFF.

This rearrangement joins TRBV10-2 to TRBJ2-7, with 7 bases lining up with TRBD2. CDR1 is WSHSY and CDR2 is SAAADI in the germline V gene. J lost 0 bases, V lost 6 bases, and 8 bases had no gene match. There are 15 residues in the CDR3. CDR3 nucleotides: TGCGCCAGCAGCCCGGTCGCGGGAGCCTCCTACGAGCAGTACTTC. This sequence encodes CASSPVAGASYEQYF.

This clone was observed a single time. The chain combines TRBV14 with TRBJ1-1; no clear D gene. Trimming pared 4 bases from V and 7 bases from J, leaving 16 bases between. The germline CDR1 and CDR2 sequences are SGHDN and FVKESK. The CDR3 covers 14 residues. In nucleotides, the CDR3 is TGTGCCAGCAGCCCAAACTTGAAAACAGTTGAAGCTTTCTTT. Its protein product is CASSPNLKTVEAFF.

V gene TRBV11-3 combines with J gene TRBJ2-1, with TRBD1 matching 9 bases. Trimming took 5 bases from V and 4 from J; bases not matched to a gene: 12. This CDR3 is built from 17 residues. CDR1 and CDR2 from the germline V gene are SGHNT and YENEEA. The CDR3, as DNA: TGTGCCAGCAGCCACCCAGGACAGGGGACGGGGTACAATGAGCAGTTCTTC. It translates to CASSHPGQGTGYNEQFF.

This chain links TRBV2 with TRBJ1-1, with D hard to call. CDR3 length: 11 amino acids. With 7 bases removed from V and 5 bases from J, the gap between germline ends came to 8 bases. The germline gives CDR1 SNHLY, CDR2 FYNNEI. CDR3 region: CASMRATEAFF. The DNA for the CDR3 is TGTGCCAGCATGAGGGCTACTGAAGCTTTCTTT.

J is TRBJ1-3 and V is TRBV7-9; D is perhaps TRBD1 (5 bases). The germline V gene has CDR1 SEHNR and CDR2 FQNEAQ (reference sequence). The CDR3 spans 13 residues. V shed 5 bases and J shed 4 bases, with 9 bases lying between them. This CDR3 reads CASSRGSGNTIYF. In DNA form, the CDR3 reads TGTGCCAGCAGCCGGGGGTCGGGAAACACCATATATTTT. Using reference TRBV7-9 and TRBJ1-3 for the parts outside the CDR3, the full variable domain is DTGVSQNPRHKITKRGQNVTFRCDPISEHNRLYWYRQTLGQGPEFLTYFQNEAQLEKSRLLSDRFSAERPKGSFSTLEIQRTEQGDSAMYLCASSRGSGNTIYFGEGSWLTVV.

Within the sample, this clone is medium-sized (0.01 to 0.1%). The chain uses TRBV28 and TRBJ1-2, with TRBD1 as a possible D gene (5 bases). V shed 2 bases and J shed 3 bases, with 13 bases lying between them. The CDR3 extends over 15 amino acids. Germline V gives CDR1 MDHEN, CDR2 SYDVKM. CDR3 sequence (DNA): TGTGCCAGCAGTTTAGACGGACACCCTGACTATGGCTACACCTTC. Protein product: CASSLDGHPDYGYTF.

This clone appeared once. CDR3 DNA: TGTGCCAGCAGCCCCGACCCGACAGGGGGGGGATATGGCTACACCTTC. Translation: CASSPDPTGGGYGYTF. The rearrangement joins TRBV7-8 to TRBJ1-2, with 9 bases lining up with TRBD1. V lost 5 bases to trimming and J lost 5 bases; unmatched junction nucleotides: 12. In germline, CDR1 is SGHVS, CDR2 FQNEAQ. The CDR3 sequence is 16 residues long.

V usage is TRBV19 and J usage is TRBJ1-6; maybe TRBD1 (6 bases). The V end was cut by 5 bases, the J end by 0 bases, with 11 bases between. CDR1 and CDR2 from the germline V gene are LNHDA and SQIVND (reference sequence). This CDR3 spans 16 amino acids. The DNA for the CDR3 is TGTGCCAGTAGTTCCACAGGGACCTCCTATAATTCACCCCTCCACTTT. Translated, it gives CASSSTGTSYNSPLHF.

The gene calls are TRBV19 and TRBJ2-2; TRBD1 aligns across 7 bases. This CDR3 has 16 residues. CDR1 and CDR2 from the germline V gene are LNHDA and SQIVND (reference sequence). Unmatched junction bases numbered 9, after V lost 6 bases and J lost 2 bases. The CDR3 DNA is TGTGCCAGTAGGGGGCCCGGGACAGCTAACACCGGGGAGCTGTTTTTT. This encodes CASRGPGTANTGELFF.

This chain links TRBV6-5 with TRBJ2-5, with 9 bases identical to TRBD1. Germline values: CDR1 MNHEY, CDR2 SVGAGI. This CDR3 comprises 14 residues. J was trimmed by 4 bases and V by 6 bases; bases with no gene match: 6. The DNA of the CDR3 is TGTGCCAGCAGGCGAACAGGGGGCCGAGAGACCCAGTACTTC. It is translated as CASRRTGGRETQYF.

The genes are TRBV6-5 and TRBJ1-3; maybe TRBD1 (5 bases). The CDR3 has 14 residues. Between the trimmed V and J ends, which lost 6 bases and 4 bases, there was a span of 13 bases. Per the germline V gene, CDR1 is MNHEY and CDR2 is SVGAGI. The CDR3: CASRPQVGGNTIYF. The CDR3 bases are TGTGCCAGCAGGCCACAGGTGGGGGGAAACACCATATATTTT.

The rearrangement joins TRBV27 to TRBJ1-1; no reliable D call. This CDR3 contains 11 residues. Germline values: CDR1 MNHEY, CDR2 SMNVEV (reference sequence). With 9 bases removed from V and 10 bases from J, the gap between germline ends came to 15 bases. The CDR3 region is CARKSPEPAFF. Written as DNA, the CDR3 is TGTGCCAGAAAGAGCCCCGAGCCAGCTTTCTTT.

The chain recombines TRBV18 with TRBJ2-1; tentatively, D is TRBD2 (7 bases). The length of the CDR3 is 18 residues. Trimming removed 2 bases at V and 8 bases at J, with 25 bases between. Per the germline V gene, CDR1 is KGHSH and CDR2 is LQKENI. For the CDR3, the DNA is TGTGCCAGCTCACCATCACTAGCGCTAGCAATAGGGGGGGATGAGCAGTTCTTC. This translates into CASSPSLALAIGGDEQFF.